One and the same sample provided the 27 T cell receptor beta chains below, sequenced in a study of blood T cell repertoires in COVID-19. Using immunoSEQ multiplex PCR, the repertoire was profiled, and TCRdb retains in-frame clones only, with some absent. Of 200,000 or so clones in the sample, about 87% were seen once. The sample taken for sequencing was peripheral blood. The receptors stem from a man aged 30 to 39 with COVID-19, enrolled during active disease.

The chain links TRBV27 to TRBJ1-2; 8 bases fit TRBD1. In germline, CDR1 is MNHEY, CDR2 SMNVEV (reference sequence). J was trimmed by 1 base and V by 4 bases; bases with no gene match: 11. The CDR3 consists of 17 residues. The CDR3 region is CASSSIKLQGVNYGYTF. CDR3 sequence (DNA): TGTGCCAGCAGTTCTATTAAGTTACAGGGGGTTAACTATGGCTACACCTTC.

The chain joins TRBV6-2 or TRBV6-3 to TRBJ1-2; 9 bases agree with TRBD1. The CDR3 contains 16 residues. Germline-derived CDR1 and CDR2 are MNHEY and SVGEGT. The trim removed 4 bases at V and 4 bases at J, leaving 10 bases unmatched. The DNA of the CDR3 is TGTGCCAGCAGTTTGGGGACAGGGTCTGTGATCTATGGCTACACCTTC. As protein: CASSLGTGSVIYGYTF.

The chain employs TRBV9 and TRBJ2-7, with 7 bases fitting TRBD2. V was pared by 1 base and J by 5 bases, with 21 bases of the junction left unmatched. Germline V gene lookup returns CDR1 SGDLS and CDR2 YYNGEE. The CDR3 covers 19 residues. The CDR3 spells CASSVSWGGGGGNVDEQYF. CDR3 DNA sequence: TGTGCCAGCAGCGTAAGTTGGGGGGGAGGCGGAGGCAATGTGGACGAGCAGTACTTC.

The CDR3 region is CASSPPGQENYGYTF. The DNA of the CDR3 is TGTGCCAGCAGCCCCCCCGGACAGGAAAACTATGGCTACACCTTC. The V gene is TRBV7-3, the J gene TRBJ1-2; 7 bases fit TRBD1. In germline, CDR1 is SGHTA, CDR2 FQGTGA. The CDR3 runs 15 residues. Germline trimming cut 5 bases from V and 2 bases from J; bases unmatched to any gene: 8.

The V call is TRBV9, the J call TRBJ2-7; 9 bases are shared with TRBD2. The ends lost 3 bases at V and 6 bases at J; junction bases unmatched: 10. This CDR3 comprises 15 residues. Germline V gives CDR1 SGDLS, CDR2 YYNGEE. CDR3 protein: CASSATGTSPLEQYF. The CDR3 DNA sequence: TGTGCCAGCAGCGCCACCGGGACTAGCCCCCTCGAGCAGTACTTC.

The chain is built from TRBV10-3 and TRBJ1-2, with a possible D match to TRBD1 (5 bases). The CDR3 length is 14 residues. V shed 0 bases and J shed 4 bases, with 9 bases lying between them. Germline values: CDR1 ENHRY, CDR2 SYGVKD. DNA for the CDR3: TGTGCCATCAGTGAGTCGACAGCCCTCTATGGCTACACCTTC. The encoded protein is CAISESTALYGYTF.

The gene calls are TRBV4-2 and TRBJ1-1; TRBD1 matches at 7 bases. Trimming took 4 bases from V and 0 from J; bases not matched to a gene: 8. The CDR3 extends over 16 amino acids. Germline-derived CDR1 and CDR2 are LGHNA and YNFKEQ. DNA for the CDR3: TGTGCCAGCAGCCCCCCGACAGGGTCAATGAACACTGAAGCTTTCTTT. It translates to CASSPPTGSMNTEAFF.

This clone was seen only once. CDR3 DNA: TGTGCCAGCAGTTTATCGATTAGCTATACCTACAATGAGCAGTTCTTC. It specifies CASSLSISYTYNEQFF. The chain combines TRBV27 with TRBJ2-1; D is unresolved. Trimming removed 0 bases at V and 2 bases at J, with 11 bases between. The CDR3 length is 16 residues. Germline V CDR1 and CDR2: MNHEY, SMNVEV (reference sequence).

The V gene is TRBV19, the J gene TRBJ1-2; 8 positions agree with TRBD1. Germline-derived CDR1 and CDR2 are LNHDA and SQIVND (reference sequence). The CDR3 runs 17 residues. The J segment lost 3 bases and the V segment lost 2 bases, leaving 11 bases of the junction unmatched. In DNA, the CDR3 is TGTGCCAGTAGTATATTCGGAGAGACAGGGGAAGACTATGGCTACACCTTC. Its translation is CASSIFGETGEDYGYTF.

The table lists this clone with a few counts. V and J are TRBV2 and TRBJ1-2; D remains ambiguous. This CDR3 is built from 13 residues. V dropped 5 bases and J dropped 1 base, with 8 bases sitting between them. From germline, CDR1 is SNHLY and CDR2 FYNNEI. The CDR3 reads CASSPPGNYGYTF. DNA for the CDR3: TGTGCCAGCAGTCCCCCGGGTAACTATGGCTACACCTTC. The full variable domain, its missing parts supplied by reference TRBV2 and TRBJ1-2, is EPEVTQTPSHQVTQMGQEVILRCVPISNHLYFYWYRQILGQKVEFLVSFYNNEISEKSEIFDDQFSVERPDGSNFTLKIRSTKLEDSAMYFCASSPPGNYGYTFGSGTRLTVV.

The J gene is TRBJ2-3, the V gene TRBV27, with D possibly being TRBD2 (6 bases). With 4 bases removed from V and 3 bases from J, the gap between germline ends came to 20 bases. CDR3 size: 17 residues. Germline V gives CDR1 MNHEY, CDR2 SMNVEV (reference sequence). The CDR3 reads CASSSGVGGKETDTQYF. The CDR3 nucleotides read TGTGCCAGCAGTTCTGGGGTCGGAGGGAAGGAAACAGATACGCAGTATTTT.

The chain employs TRBV7-3 and TRBJ1-1; D unresolved. This CDR3 spans 16 amino acids. The germline V gene encodes CDR1 SGHTA and CDR2 FQGTGA. V gave up 1 base and J gave up 0 bases, with 12 bases separating them. The CDR3 sequence: CASSLRHRHLNTEAFF. As DNA, the CDR3 is TGTGCCAGCAGCTTAAGGCACAGACATTTGAACACTGAAGCTTTCTTT.

The rearrangement uses TRBV7-2 and TRBJ2-4; 7 nucleotides align to TRBD2. V was clipped by 1 base and J by 6 bases; unmatched bases: 6. This CDR3 spans 15 amino acids. CDR1 and CDR2 (germline): SGHTA, FQGNSA. The CDR3 sequence: CASSLVTGGGNIQYF. Here the CDR3 DNA reads TGTGCCAGCAGCTTAGTTACGGGAGGCGGAAACATTCAGTACTTC.

Comments on this clone: Other nucleotide sequences from this sample produce the same CDR3. The chain carries TRBV2 and TRBJ1-2; D remains unclear. Trimming removed 2 bases at V and 4 bases at J, with 8 bases between. Germline V lookup: CDR1 SNHLY, CDR2 FYNNEI. This CDR3 has 13 amino acids. The CDR3 sequence: CASSERQVYGYTF. Written as DNA, the CDR3 is TGTGCCAGCAGTGAACGACAAGTCTATGGCTACACCTTC.

This chain joins TRBV9 and TRBJ2-1; D is unresolved. The CDR3 has 13 amino acids. Germline V CDR1 and CDR2: SGDLS, YYNGEE. V was pared by 0 bases and J by 7 bases, with 8 bases between. The CDR3 sequence is CASSVGLPNEQFF. Here the CDR3 DNA reads TGTGCCAGCAGCGTAGGACTCCCAAATGAGCAGTTCTTC.

This sequence joins TRBV28 and TRBJ2-1, with a tentative D call TRBD2 (6 bases). This CDR3 has 16 residues. With 3 bases removed from V and 7 bases from J, the gap between germline ends came to 19 bases. Germline CDR1 is MDHEN and CDR2 is SYDVKM. The CDR3 loop is CASSFPPGVFTNEQFF. For the CDR3, the DNA is TGTGCCAGCAGTTTCCCCCCGGGAGTCTTCACGAATGAGCAGTTCTTC.

The rearrangement joins TRBV23-1 to TRBJ2-5; 8 bases are shared with TRBD1. TRBV23-1 is annotated as an ORF whose role is uncertain. The trim removed 4 bases at V and 4 bases at J, leaving 14 bases unmatched. CDR3 length: 17 amino acids. CDR3 bases: TGCGCCAGCAGTCCCCGACAGGGGCCCCCGTGGGGAGAGACCCAGTACTTC. It specifies CASSPRQGPPWGETQYF.

The gene calls are TRBV27 and TRBJ2-1; D ambiguous. The V gene's germline CDR1 is MNHEY and CDR2 SMNVEV (reference sequence). This CDR3 contains 14 residues. Trimming took off 3 bases at V and 7 bases at J, with 13 bases between the two ends. The CDR3 loop is CASSFLRLPNEQFF. In nucleotides, the CDR3 is TGTGCCAGCAGTTTCCTGCGGCTTCCTAATGAGCAGTTCTTC.

CDR3 sequence reads: CATSDARASGRGGEQFF. CDR3 sequence (DNA): TGTGCCACCAGTGATGCCCGGGCTAGCGGGAGAGGCGGTGAGCAGTTCTTC. The rearrangement joins TRBV24-1 to TRBJ2-1; 10 bases align to TRBD2. J gave up 9 bases and V 3 bases, and 13 bases lay outside the gene matches. This CDR3 comprises 17 residues. CDR1 KGHDR and CDR2 SFDVKD come from the germline V gene.

The sample holds one count of this clone. The J gene is TRBJ1-5, the V gene TRBV7-2; TRBD1 aligns across 9 bases. Germline CDR1 reads SGHTA; CDR2 reads FQGNSA. The CDR3 extends over 14 amino acids. The J segment lost 6 bases and the V segment lost 1 base, leaving 1 base of the junction unmatched. The CDR3 bases are TGTGCCAGCAGCTTAGGACAGGGGGGTCAGCCCCAGCATTTT. This translates into CASSLGQGGQPQHF.

This clone was seen more than once but under ten times. The rearrangement uses TRBV5-1 and TRBJ2-1, with TRBD1 identical over 7 bases. CDR3 length: 16 residues. With V trimmed by 1 base and J by 4 bases, 8 bases remained unmatched. Germline CDR1 and CDR2: SGHRS and YFSETQ. CDR3 in DNA: TGCGCCAGCAGCTTGTCACAGGGGATAGGGTACAATGAGCAGTTCTTC. Amino acid sequence: CASSLSQGIGYNEQFF.

This chain joins TRBV5-1 and TRBJ2-5, with TRBD2 identical over 13 bases. This CDR3 comprises 19 residues. With V trimmed by 3 bases and J by 0 bases, 11 bases remained unmatched. Per the germline V gene, CDR1 is SGHRS and CDR2 is YFSETQ. CDR3 DNA: TGCGCCAGCAGCTCCTCCCCCCCCGGACTAGCGGGAGACCAAGAGACCCAGTACTTC. Translation: CASSSSPPGLAGDQETQYF. Full variable domain (remainder filled in from reference TRBV5-1 and TRBJ2-5): KAGVTQTPRYLIKTRGQQVTLSCSPISGHRSVSWYQQTPGQGLQFLFEYFSETQRNKGNFPGRFSGRQFSNSRSEMNVSTLELGDSALYLCASSSSPPGLAGDQETQYFGPGTRLLVL.

The V gene is TRBV7-9, the J gene TRBJ2-5, with a possible D match to TRBD1 (6 bases). V lost 6 bases and J lost 5, with 16 bases in between. This CDR3 has 14 residues. Germline V lookup: CDR1 SEHNR, CDR2 FQNEAQ (reference sequence). The CDR3 DNA reads as TGTGCCAGCAGGAAGGAACAGGGTTGGGAGACCCAGTACTTC. This translates into CASRKEQGWETQYF.

The genes are TRBV14 and TRBJ2-1, with 7 bases identical to TRBD2. J lost 9 bases, V lost 1 base, and 3 bases had no gene match. This CDR3 region has 13 residues. CDR1 SGHDN and CDR2 FVKESK come from the germline V gene. DNA of the CDR3: TGTGCCAGCAGCCAAGGGTGGGGGGGTGAGCAGTTCTTC. Protein product: CASSQGWGGEQFF.

V usage is TRBV9 and J usage is TRBJ2-1, with TRBD2 as a possible D gene (5 bases). The CDR3 runs 12 residues. Trimming cost V 3 bases and J 13 bases, with 14 bases left between them. In germline, CDR1 is SGDLS, CDR2 YYNGEE. The CDR3 coding sequence is TGTGCCAGCAGCGCCCGGACTGGCGCCCAGTTCTTC. Its translation is CASSARTGAQFF.

V and J are TRBV6-5 and TRBJ1-3; D gene unclear. Looked up from germline, CDR1 is MNHEY and CDR2 is SVGAGI. This CDR3 region has 16 residues. Trimming removed 0 bases from V and 1 base from J, with 10 bases in between. The CDR3 sequence is CASSYSEIFSGNTIYF. The CDR3 bases are TGTGCCAGCAGTTACTCAGAGATCTTTTCTGGAAACACCATATATTTT.

The gene calls are TRBV4-3 and TRBJ1-5, with D unclear. Germline-derived CDR1 and CDR2 are LGHNA and YSLEER. The CDR3 runs to 16 residues. V dropped 4 bases and J dropped 0 bases, with 13 bases sitting between them. The DNA for the CDR3 is TGCGCCAGCAGCCCCCTGGTTGGGAGTAGCAATCAGCCCCAGCATTTT. Protein sequence: CASSPLVGSSNQPQHF.